Listed below are T cell receptor beta chains from one sample, sequenced in a study of blood T cell repertoires in COVID-19. The method was immunoSEQ multiplex PCR; TCRdb's version includes in-frame clones alone and lacks a portion of them. There are about 98,000 clones in the sample; around 80% occur only once, and 24% lies in the top ten. Sequences were obtained from peripheral blood. These receptors were collected from a man aged 65-85 years with acute or convalescent COVID-19. The CDR3 runs from the conserved cysteine through the conserved F or W. The D gene is left open where the match is weak. Clone size is not always given. Where it is, it says once, few, many or a class for expanded clones.

J: TRBJ1-1
D: NA
size: many
V: TRBV28
DNA: TGTGCCAGCAGTTTGATATCCGGGGGGGTGGGCACTGAAGCTTTCTTT
CDR3: CASSLISGGVGTEAFF

J: TRBJ1-3
D: TRBD1
size: NA
V: TRBV3-1/TRBV3-2
DNA: TGTGCCAGCAGCTCTCAGGGGGAAGGTGGAAACACCATATATTTT
CDR3: CASSSQGEGGNTIYF

J: TRBJ2-5
D: TRBD1
size: NA
V: TRBV7-8
DNA: TGTGCCAGCAGCTGGGACAGGGGTTCGGGGACCCAGTACTTC
CDR3: CASSWDRGSGTQYF

J: TRBJ2-7
D: TRBD2
size: once
V: TRBV28
DNA: TGTGCCAGCAGTCGGAGCGGGGGCTCCTACGAGCAGTACTTC
CDR3: CASSRSGGSYEQYF

J: TRBJ1-6
D: NA
size: NA
V: TRBV6-1
DNA: TGTGCCAGCAGTGGGACCGTGACTATCTATAATTCACCCCTCCACTTT
CDR3: CASSGTVTIYNSPLHF

J: TRBJ2-3
D: NA
size: NA
V: TRBV9
DNA: TGTGCCAGCAGCGTAGGGACTGGAGATACGCAGTATTTT
CDR3: CASSVGTGDTQYF

J: TRBJ1-1
D: TRBD1
size: once
V: TRBV2
DNA: TGTGCCAGCAGGCGCACAGGGGGCGATGGCACTGAAGCTTTCTTT
CDR3: CASRRTGGDGTEAFF

J: TRBJ2-5
D: NA
size: NA
V: TRBV5-1
DNA: TGCGCCAGCAGCTCGGGAATAGGTTACCAAGAGACCCAGTACTTC
CDR3: CASSSGIGYQETQYF

J: TRBJ1-6
D: TRBD1
size: NA
V: TRBV30
DNA: TGTGCCTGGAGTGATAACAGGGGGAGGTCCTATAATTCACCCCTCCACTTT
CDR3: CAWSDNRGRSYNSPLHF

J: TRBJ1-6
D: NA
size: NA
V: TRBV27
DNA: TGTGCCAGCAGTTTCGGCGGTTGGGATTCACCCCTCCACTTT
CDR3: CASSFGGWDSPLHF

J: TRBJ1-3
D: NA
size: once
V: TRBV10-3
DNA: TGTGCCATCGCGACGGGTGCTGGAAACACCATATATTTT
CDR3: CAIATGAGNTIYF

J: TRBJ2-7
D: NA
size: few
V: TRBV10-3
DNA: TGTGCCATCAGTGAGTCGAATCTTGGGGCAGCCTACGAGCAGTACTTC
CDR3: CAISESNLGAAYEQYF

J: TRBJ1-1
D: TRBD1
size: NA
V: TRBV3-1/TRBV3-2
DNA: TGTGCCAGCAGCCCAGGGGGCAGCTGGAACACTGAAGCTTTCTTT
CDR3: CASSPGGSWNTEAFF

J: TRBJ1-1
D: NA
size: NA
V: TRBV27
DNA: TGTGCCAGCAGCCTGACAGTGACGAACACTGAAGCTTTCTTT
CDR3: CASSLTVTNTEAFF

J: TRBJ2-1
D: NA
size: NA
V: TRBV14
DNA: TGTGCCAGCAGCCAAGACTGGGCGGGGAGTGGGAATGAGCAGTTCTTC
CDR3: CASSQDWAGSGNEQFF

J: TRBJ2-2
D: NA
size: NA
V: TRBV18
DNA: TGTGCCAGCTCACCGCAAAACGTACAGATTAACACCGGGGAGCTGTTTTTT
CDR3: CASSPQNVQINTGELFF

J: TRBJ1-1
D: TRBD1
size: NA
V: TRBV27
DNA: TGTGCCAGCACCAGGGACAGGAACACTGAAGCTTTCTTT
CDR3: CASTRDRNTEAFF

J: TRBJ2-1
D: NA
size: NA
V: TRBV27
DNA: TGTGCCAGCAGCCCGGGGGGCGAGCAGTTCTTC
CDR3: CASSPGGEQFF

J: TRBJ2-7
D: NA
size: NA
V: TRBV6-5
DNA: TGTGCCAGCAGCATCGACAGATACGAGCAGTACTTC
CDR3: CASSIDRYEQYF

J: TRBJ1-5
D: NA
size: NA
V: TRBV30
DNA: TGTGCCTGGAGTATCAGGGACAACCGATTAAAGCCCCAGCATTTT
CDR3: CAWSIRDNRLKPQHF

J: TRBJ2-7
D: NA
size: once
V: TRBV11-3
DNA: TGTGCCAGCAGCTTAGATTCCGGCTACGAGCAGTACTTC
CDR3: CASSLDSGYEQYF

J: TRBJ2-7
D: NA
size: NA
V: TRBV4-2
DNA: TGTGCCAGCAGCCAAGAAGTTTTCGCGGTTGCTTCCTACGAGCAGTACTTC
CDR3: CASSQEVFAVASYEQYF

J: TRBJ1-3
D: NA
size: NA
V: TRBV11-3
DNA: TGTGCCATTTGGTATCGGTCTGGAAACACCATATATTTT
CDR3: CAIWYRSGNTIYF

J: TRBJ1-3
D: NA
size: NA
V: TRBV19
DNA: TGTGCCAGTAACGCCGGGTCTAACTCTGGAAACACCATATATTTT
CDR3: CASNAGSNSGNTIYF

J: TRBJ2-2
D: NA
size: once
V: TRBV2
DNA: TGTGCCAGCGAGGACGTGAGGGACACCGGGGAGCTGTTTTTT
CDR3: CASEDVRDTGELFF

J: TRBJ2-3
D: TRBD2
size: NA
V: TRBV9
DNA: TGTGCCAGCAGCGTAGCTAACCCTAGCGGGACCCCTAGCACAGATACGCAGTATTTT
CDR3: CASSVANPSGTPSTDTQYF

J: TRBJ1-1
D: NA
size: NA
V: TRBV6-2/TRBV6-3
DNA: TGTGCCAGCAGTTACAGCAGGACTACTGAAGCTTTCTTT
CDR3: CASSYSRTTEAFF

J: TRBJ2-5
D: NA
size: few
V: TRBV9
DNA: TGTGCCAGCAGCCCGCAGGGGTGGGAGACCCAGTACTTC
CDR3: CASSPQGWETQYF

J: TRBJ1-1
D: NA
size: NA
V: TRBV18
DNA: TGTGCCAGCTCACAGTCCAGGAATCCCGGAGCTTTCTTT
CDR3: CASSQSRNPGAFF

J: TRBJ2-1
D: TRBD2
size: NA
V: TRBV11-2
DNA: TGTGCCAGCAGTCCTAGCGGGAGAAGCGACAATGAGCAGTTCTTC
CDR3: CASSPSGRSDNEQFF

J: TRBJ2-5
D: TRBD2
size: NA
V: TRBV7-6
DNA: TGTGCCAGCAGCTTACGGCCGGGGGGGGAGACCCAGTACTTC
CDR3: CASSLRPGGETQYF

J: TRBJ1-2
D: NA
size: NA
V: TRBV6-5
DNA: TGTGCCAGCAGTTCCATGGACAGATTCTATGGCTACACCTTC
CDR3: CASSSMDRFYGYTF

J: TRBJ2-7
D: NA
size: few
V: TRBV20-1
DNA: TGCAGTGCTCGACAAGCCTACGAGCAGTACTTC
CDR3: CSARQAYEQYF

J: TRBJ2-4
D: NA
size: NA
V: TRBV28
DNA: TGTGCCAGCAGTTTCTCCTATGGGGGGTTAGCCAAAAACATTCAGTACTTC
CDR3: CASSFSYGGLAKNIQYF

J: TRBJ2-3
D: NA
size: NA
V: TRBV5-1
DNA: TGCGCCAGCAGCTTGTTTACAGCCACAGATACGCAGTATTTT
CDR3: CASSLFTATDTQYF

J: TRBJ2-2
D: TRBD1
size: NA
V: TRBV4-3
DNA: TGCGCCAGCAGCCAAGTTAACGGACAGGGATTGACCGGGGAGCTGTTTTTT
CDR3: CASSQVNGQGLTGELFF

J: TRBJ2-3
D: TRBD2
size: NA
V: TRBV9
DNA: TGTGCCAGCAGCGCCGCTAGCGGGAGGGCCACAGATACGCAGTATTTT
CDR3: CASSAASGRATDTQYF

J: TRBJ2-7
D: TRBD2
size: few
V: TRBV7-2
DNA: TGTGCCAGCACCCCATCGGGACTACCATCCTACGAGCAGTACTTC
CDR3: CASTPSGLPSYEQYF

J: TRBJ1-3
D: NA
size: few
V: TRBV5-4
DNA: TGTGCCAGCAGCCCTGGCAACAACCTCTCTGGAAACACCATATATTTT
CDR3: CASSPGNNLSGNTIYF

J: TRBJ2-5
D: TRBD1
size: NA
V: TRBV7-3
DNA: TGTGCCAGCAGCTCGGGACAGGGGGTAGAGACCCAGTACTTC
CDR3: CASSSGQGVETQYF

J: TRBJ1-1
D: NA
size: few
V: TRBV5-1
DNA: TGCGCCAGCAGCTTGGTCCCGACGGGGAACACTGAAGCTTTCTTT
CDR3: CASSLVPTGNTEAFF

J: TRBJ2-2
D: TRBD2
size: once
V: TRBV5-1
DNA: TGCGCCAGCAGTTCAGGACTAGCGGGACTTGTCGCGAACACCGGGGAGCTGTTTTTT
CDR3: CASSSGLAGLVANTGELFF

J: TRBJ1-4
D: TRBD1
size: NA
V: TRBV7-9
DNA: TGTGCCAGCAGCTGGACAGGGGGACGTGAAAAACTGTTTTTT
CDR3: CASSWTGGREKLFF

J: TRBJ2-2
D: NA
size: NA
V: TRBV5-1
DNA: TGCGCCAGCAGCTTCGGACTGGACGCTTACACCGGGGAGCTGTTTTTT
CDR3: CASSFGLDAYTGELFF

J: TRBJ1-2
D: NA
size: NA
V: TRBV28
DNA: TGTGCCAGCAGTCTGGAGTGGGCGGGAGGCTACACCTTC
CDR3: CASSLEWAGGYTF

J: TRBJ2-7
D: TRBD2
size: NA
V: TRBV9
DNA: TGTGCCAGCAGCGTGGGACTAGCGGGACTTAACGAGCAGTACTTC
CDR3: CASSVGLAGLNEQYF

J: TRBJ2-1
D: TRBD1
size: NA
V: TRBV10-3
DNA: TGTGCCATCAGGAAAACAGGGGGTGACAATGAGCAGTTCTTC
CDR3: CAIRKTGGDNEQFF

J: TRBJ2-1
D: TRBD2
size: NA
V: TRBV3-1/TRBV3-2
DNA: TGTGCCAGCAGCCAAGGGACTAGCGCGGATGAGCAGTTCTTC
CDR3: CASSQGTSADEQFF

J: TRBJ1-5
D: NA
size: NA
V: TRBV5-4
DNA: TGTGCCAGCAGCTTGGGGACTAAGGGGCAGCCCCAGCATTTT
CDR3: CASSLGTKGQPQHF

J: TRBJ2-7
D: TRBD2
size: once
V: TRBV13
DNA: TGTGCCAGCAGCTTAGGGGCGGGAGCCCACGAGCAGTACTTC
CDR3: CASSLGAGAHEQYF

J: TRBJ1-1
D: NA
size: NA
V: TRBV14
DNA: TGTGCCAGCAGCCAAGAGTGGCAGATGAACACTGAAGCTTTCTTT
CDR3: CASSQEWQMNTEAFF

J: TRBJ1-1
D: NA
size: NA
V: TRBV5-1
DNA: TGCGCCAGCAGCCAGCAACAGGGAAGGAACACTGAAGCTTTCTTT
CDR3: CASSQQQGRNTEAFF

J: TRBJ1-2
D: NA
size: NA
V: TRBV9
DNA: TGTGCCAGCAGCGTAGAATCCCAGATCTATGGCTACACCTTC
CDR3: CASSVESQIYGYTF

J: TRBJ2-1
D: NA
size: NA
V: TRBV11-2
DNA: TGTGCCAGCAGCCGCCTCCCGGGACTGGGGTTCAATGAGCAGTTCTTC
CDR3: CASSRLPGLGFNEQFF

J: TRBJ2-1
D: NA
size: NA
V: TRBV27
DNA: TGTGCCAGCAGTTTAGAAGGGTCAGGGCCCTACAATGAGCAGTTCTTC
CDR3: CASSLEGSGPYNEQFF

J: TRBJ2-5
D: NA
size: NA
V: TRBV7-2
DNA: TGTGCCAGCAGCTGGATTACGACGGGAAAGTGGGAGACCCAGTACTTC
CDR3: CASSWITTGKWETQYF

J: TRBJ1-2
D: TRBD1
size: once
V: TRBV5-1
DNA: TGCGCCAGCAGCACGACAGGGGGGTATGGCTACACCTTC
CDR3: CASSTTGGYGYTF

J: TRBJ1-6
D: NA
size: NA
V: TRBV5-1
DNA: TGCGCCAGCAGCTTCACGTCAGGGAATCATAGACAAGACTCACCCCTCCACTTT
CDR3: CASSFTSGNHRQDSPLHF

J: TRBJ1-4
D: NA
size: NA
V: TRBV15
DNA: TGTGCCACCAGCAGCCAACGGACAGCTAATGAAAAACTGTTTTTT
CDR3: CATSSQRTANEKLFF

J: TRBJ2-1
D: TRBD2
size: NA
V: TRBV28
DNA: TGTGCCGTGGTCACTAGCGGCTCCTACAATGAGCAGTTCTTC
CDR3: CAVVTSGSYNEQFF